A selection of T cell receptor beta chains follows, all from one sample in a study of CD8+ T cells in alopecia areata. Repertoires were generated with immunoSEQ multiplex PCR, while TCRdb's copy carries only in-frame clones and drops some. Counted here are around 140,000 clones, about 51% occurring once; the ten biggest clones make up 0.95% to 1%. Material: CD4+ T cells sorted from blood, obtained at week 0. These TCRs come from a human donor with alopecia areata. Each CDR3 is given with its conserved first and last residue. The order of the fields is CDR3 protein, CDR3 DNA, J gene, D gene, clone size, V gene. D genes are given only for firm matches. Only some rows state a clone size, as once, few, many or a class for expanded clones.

CDR3 protein: CASITSGTGSQPQHF
CDR3 DNA: TGTGCCAGCATCACCTCCGGGACAGGGAGTCAGCCCCAGCATTTT
J gene: TRBJ1-5
D gene: TRBD1
clone size: NA
V gene: TRBV28

CDR3 protein: CASSLEVAGASFF
CDR3 DNA: TGTGCCAGCAGCTTAGAAGTTGCGGGCGCCTCCTTCTTT
J gene: TRBJ1-1
D gene: NA
clone size: few
V gene: TRBV7-6

CDR3 protein: CASSEQGIGYTF
CDR3 DNA: TGTGCCAGCAGTGAACAGGGTATCGGCTACACCTTC
J gene: TRBJ1-2
D gene: NA
clone size: NA
V gene: TRBV25-1

CDR3 protein: CAWSRVKGSYEQYF
CDR3 DNA: TGTGCCTGGAGTCGAGTGAAGGGCTCCTACGAGCAGTACTTC
J gene: TRBJ2-7
D gene: NA
clone size: few
V gene: TRBV30

CDR3 protein: CSVEVGLAGAFETQYF
CDR3 DNA: TGCAGCGTTGAAGTGGGACTAGCGGGAGCTTTTGAGACCCAGTACTTC
J gene: TRBJ2-5
D gene: TRBD2
clone size: NA
V gene: TRBV29-1

CDR3 protein: CSVNPRGETQYF
CDR3 DNA: TGCAGCGTAAACCCGAGGGGAGAGACCCAGTACTTC
J gene: TRBJ2-5
D gene: NA
clone size: few
V gene: TRBV29-1

CDR3 protein: CASSSGTSGMNTGELFF
CDR3 DNA: TGCGCCAGCAGCTCTGGGACTAGCGGGATGAACACCGGGGAGCTGTTTTTT
J gene: TRBJ2-2
D gene: TRBD2
clone size: few
V gene: TRBV5-1

CDR3 protein: CASSWTGNIQYF
CDR3 DNA: TGTGCCAGCAGCTGGACAGGAAACATTCAGTACTTC
J gene: TRBJ2-4
D gene: TRBD1
clone size: few
V gene: TRBV7-8

CDR3 protein: CATSFRTGSGANVLTF
CDR3 DNA: TGTGCCACCAGCTTCCGGACGGGCTCTGGGGCCAACGTCCTGACTTTC
J gene: TRBJ2-6
D gene: NA
clone size: NA
V gene: TRBV15

CDR3 protein: CASSPDGAYEQYF
CDR3 DNA: TGCGCCAGCAGCCCAGACGGAGCCTACGAGCAGTACTTC
J gene: TRBJ2-7
D gene: NA
clone size: NA
V gene: TRBV5-1

CDR3 protein: CSVYDPSSSYEQYF
CDR3 DNA: TGCAGCGTTTATGACCCCTCCAGCTCCTACGAGCAGTACTTC
J gene: TRBJ2-7
D gene: NA
clone size: NA
V gene: TRBV29-1

CDR3 protein: CASSSRLAGYNEQFF
CDR3 DNA: TGTGCCAGCAGCTCTCGACTAGCGGGGTACAATGAGCAGTTCTTC
J gene: TRBJ2-1
D gene: TRBD2
clone size: NA
V gene: TRBV9

CDR3 protein: CAWSVGRVGANVLTF
CDR3 DNA: TGTGCCTGGAGTGTAGGAAGGGTTGGGGCCAACGTCCTGACTTTC
J gene: TRBJ2-6
D gene: NA
clone size: NA
V gene: TRBV30

CDR3 protein: CSVGALAAGIQFF
CDR3 DNA: TGCAGCGTTGGTGCACTAGCAGCGGGAATCCAGTTCTTC
J gene: TRBJ2-1
D gene: TRBD2
clone size: few
V gene: TRBV29-1

CDR3 protein: CASSLTHPRQGYTF
CDR3 DNA: TGTGCCAGCAGTTTGACCCACCCCCGGCAAGGCTACACCTTC
J gene: TRBJ1-2
D gene: NA
clone size: NA
V gene: TRBV28

CDR3 protein: CASSPAAELAAEQFF
CDR3 DNA: TGTGCCAGCAGCCCCGCGGCAGAGCTAGCAGCTGAGCAGTTCTTC
J gene: TRBJ2-1
D gene: NA
clone size: few
V gene: TRBV9

CDR3 protein: CASSFRGTSGSKSEQFF
CDR3 DNA: TGTGCCAGCAGCTTCCGTGGGACTAGCGGGAGCAAAAGTGAGCAGTTCTTC
J gene: TRBJ2-1
D gene: TRBD2
clone size: NA
V gene: TRBV7-2

CDR3 protein: CASRAPAGGGETQYF
CDR3 DNA: TGTGCCAGCAGGGCTCCAGCGGGAGGAGGAGAGACCCAGTACTTC
J gene: TRBJ2-5
D gene: TRBD2
clone size: few
V gene: TRBV27

CDR3 protein: CASSSLAVPGEQYF
CDR3 DNA: TGTGCCAGCAGCTCCCTAGCTGTTCCGGGGGAGCAGTACTTC
J gene: TRBJ2-7
D gene: NA
clone size: NA
V gene: TRBV7-9

CDR3 protein: CASRDNRDWGTSYEQYF
CDR3 DNA: TGTGCCAGCAGAGATAACCGGGACTGGGGGACCTCCTACGAGCAGTACTTC
J gene: TRBJ2-7
D gene: NA
clone size: few
V gene: TRBV28

CDR3 protein: CASSRKAGVYEQYF
CDR3 DNA: TGTGCCAGCAGCCGAAAAGCGGGGGTCTACGAGCAGTACTTC
J gene: TRBJ2-7
D gene: TRBD2
clone size: NA
V gene: TRBV6-6

CDR3 protein: CASGTDSGAQHF
CDR3 DNA: TGTGCCAGTGGGACGGACAGTGGGGCCCAGCATTTT
J gene: TRBJ1-5
D gene: NA
clone size: NA
V gene: TRBV2

CDR3 protein: CAWSLRTRRQPQHF
CDR3 DNA: TGTGCCTGGAGTCTTCGGACCCGCCGTCAGCCCCAGCATTTT
J gene: TRBJ1-5
D gene: NA
clone size: once
V gene: TRBV30

CDR3 protein: CSAASGRSGQYF
CDR3 DNA: TGCAGCGCCGCTAGCGGGAGGTCGGGGCAGTACTTC
J gene: TRBJ2-7
D gene: TRBD2
clone size: NA
V gene: TRBV29-1

CDR3 protein: CASSQQQRSTQYF
CDR3 DNA: TGCGCCAGCAGCCAACAACAGCGAAGTACGCAGTATTTT
J gene: TRBJ2-3
D gene: NA
clone size: NA
V gene: TRBV4-1

CDR3 protein: CSVVGDTIYF
CDR3 DNA: TGCAGCGTTGTTGGAGACACCATATATTTT
J gene: TRBJ1-3
D gene: NA
clone size: NA
V gene: TRBV29-1

CDR3 protein: CASSLGERNGELFF
CDR3 DNA: TGTGCCAGCAGCCTGGGAGAGAGGAACGGGGAGCTGTTTTTT
J gene: TRBJ2-2
D gene: NA
clone size: NA
V gene: TRBV5-4

CDR3 protein: CASKGGIAGSLYNEQFF
CDR3 DNA: TGTGCCAGCAAGGGTGGGATAGCGGGAAGTCTCTACAATGAGCAGTTCTTC
J gene: TRBJ2-1
D gene: TRBD2
clone size: NA
V gene: TRBV2

CDR3 protein: CASSLLPPQQGPGELFF
CDR3 DNA: TGTGCCAGCAGCTTACTACCCCCCCAACAGGGCCCCGGGGAGCTGTTTTTT
J gene: TRBJ2-2
D gene: NA
clone size: few
V gene: TRBV7-3